This T cell receptor beta chain is drawn from a study of T-cell reconstitution after alpha-beta-depleted transplantation in children. V shed 5 bases and J shed 5 bases, with 12 bases lying between them. Looked up from germline, CDR1 is MNHEY and CDR2 is SMNVEV (reference sequence). CDR3 length: 13 amino acids. Preparation of the TCRbeta library used unique molecular identifiers. One entry per CDR3 protein, called by TCRdb with MiXCR from the PCR reads. The sample consists of about 78,000 distinct CDR3 sequences, roughly 13% of them appearing once. Sequenced material: PBMCs, mostly from graft donor cells, taken 180 days after TCRalphabeta/CD19-depleted stem cell transplant. The TCR sequence derives from a male patient aged 2-10 years who had a stem cell transplant for acute lymphoblastic leukemia, so the T cells may come from the graft donor. V gene TRBV27 combines with J gene TRBJ2-5; D remains unclear. The CDR3 DNA reads TGTGCCAGCAGTCTCCGATCATGGGAGACCCAGTACTTC. This codes for CASSLRSWETQYF.